Described below is a single T cell receptor (beta chain) sequence and its context. This CDR3 has 15 amino acids. Germline trimming cut 1 base from V and 6 bases from J; bases unmatched to any gene: 7. CDR1 is LGHNA, CDR2 YSLEER, per germline. The data were obtained in a study of human T cells and chemical hapten exposure. The library attached unique molecular identifiers to individual cDNA molecules. TCRdb reanalysed the RACE reads using MiXCR and keeps one entry per CDR3 protein. The sample lists approximately 52,000 distinct CDR3 sequences; 9.5% to 10% were seen once. Specified time point: pre-sensitization, week 0. Documented treatment: therapeutic diphenylcyclopropenone sensitization with weekly scalp DPC. Whole blood that had not been fractionated was the source of extracted total RNA.

The receptor comes from a woman aged 25 to 39 with alopecia areata. Some clones in this sample may be carry-over from other donors' samples. The starting material was whole blood, obtained in connection with sensitization to the hapten diphenylcyclopropenone (DPC). The V gene is TRBV4-3, the J gene TRBJ2-7; 9 nucleotides agree with TRBD2. The CDR3 DNA is TGCGCCAGCAGCCAAGCGGGCGGGGGGGCCGGCGAGCAGTACTTC. Protein: CASSQAGGGAGEQYF.